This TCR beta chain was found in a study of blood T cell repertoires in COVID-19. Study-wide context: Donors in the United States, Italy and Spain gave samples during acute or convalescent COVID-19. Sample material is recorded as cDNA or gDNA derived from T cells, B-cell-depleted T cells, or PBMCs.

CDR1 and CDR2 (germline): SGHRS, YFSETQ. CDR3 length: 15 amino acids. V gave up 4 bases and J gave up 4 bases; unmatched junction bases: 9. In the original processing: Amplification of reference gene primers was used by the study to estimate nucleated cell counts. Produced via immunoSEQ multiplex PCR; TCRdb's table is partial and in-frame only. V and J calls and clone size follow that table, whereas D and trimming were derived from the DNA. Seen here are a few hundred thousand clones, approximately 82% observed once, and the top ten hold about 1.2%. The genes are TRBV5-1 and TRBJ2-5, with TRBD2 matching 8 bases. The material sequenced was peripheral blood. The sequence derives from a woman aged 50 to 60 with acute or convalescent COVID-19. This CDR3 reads CASSPEGTSGETQYF. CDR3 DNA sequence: TGCGCCAGCAGCCCGGAGGGGACTAGTGGAGAGACCCAGTACTTC.